These T cell receptor beta chains were read from a single sample in a study of CD8 T cells in ankylosing spondylitis. TCRdb reanalysed the 5' RACE reads using MiXCR and keeps one entry per CDR3 protein. Found here are about 230,000 distinct CDR3 sequences, roughly 8% of them singletons; the top ten hold roughly 5%. The sample was blood, either unsorted or a sorted T cell fraction (not recorded which). These receptors were obtained from a female donor with ankylosing spondylitis or in good health (not recorded which). Both conserved end residues are part of each CDR3. D genes are given only for firm matches. Some rows mark clone size as missing; the rest say once, few, many or name a class of expanded clone.

j_gene,d_gene,v_gene,abundance,CDR3aa,CDR3nt
TRBJ2-1,TRBD2,TRBV7-8,.,CASSLAGLAGNEQLF,TGTGCCAGCAGCTTAGCCGGACTAGCGGGCAATGAGCAGCTCTTC
TRBJ2-7,TRBD2,TRBV20-1,many,CSARDFGGSPYEQYF,TGCAGTGCTAGAGATTTCGGCGGGAGTCCCTACGAGCAGTACTTC
TRBJ1-1,.,TRBV30,.,CAWSLLARNTEAFF,TGTGCCTGGAGTCTCCTCGCGAGGAACACTGAAGCTTTCTTT
TRBJ1-5,.,TRBV12-3/TRBV12-4,many,CASSQGLWSDQPQHF,TGTGCCAGCAGCCAGGGCCTTTGGTCAGATCAGCCCCAGCATTTT
TRBJ2-5,.,TRBV7-2,many,CASSWRAIQETQYF,TGTGCCAGCAGCTGGCGGGCAATTCAAGAGACCCAGTACTTC
TRBJ2-3,.,TRBV28,many,CASRSGVATDTQYF,TGTGCCAGCCGATCAGGGGTGGCGACAGATACGCAGTATTTT
TRBJ2-2,.,TRBV2,many,CASSDKGPNTGELFF,TGTGCCAGCAGTGATAAGGGCCCCAACACCGGGGAGCTGTTTTTT
TRBJ1-1,.,TRBV9,many,CASSVVGNMNTEAFF,TGTGCCAGCAGCGTAGTAGGGAATATGAACACTGAAGCTTTCTTT
TRBJ2-1,.,TRBV12-3/TRBV12-4,many,CASSPQGLYNEQFF,TGTGCCAGCAGTCCCCAAGGACTTTACAATGAGCAGTTCTTC
TRBJ1-1,.,TRBV7-6,many,CASSLGVGGHTEAFF,TGTGCCAGCAGCTTAGGAGTCGGGGGGCACACTGAAGCTTTCTTT
TRBJ1-2,.,TRBV5-5,many,CASSLDQGDYGYTF,TGTGCCAGCAGCTTGGATCAGGGAGACTATGGCTACACCTTC
TRBJ2-1,.,TRBV20-1,many,CSARVWETTNEQFF,TGCAGTGCTAGAGTTTGGGAGACCACCAATGAGCAGTTCTTC
TRBJ1-1,.,TRBV11-3,.,CASSLGRGSTEAFF,TGTGCCAGCAGCTTAGGACGTGGGAGCACTGAAGCTTTCTTT
TRBJ2-2,.,TRBV6-1,many,CASSVNRVDTGELFF,TGTGCCAGCAGTGTCAACAGGGTAGACACCGGGGAGCTGTTTTTT
TRBJ1-1,.,TRBV5-5,many,CASSPRRGRNTEAFF,TGTGCCAGCAGCCCAAGGCGGGGTAGGAACACTGAAGCTTTCTTT
TRBJ2-7,.,TRBV9,many,CASSVAPNSGQYF,TGTGCCAGCAGCGTAGCCCCAAACTCCGGGCAGTACTTC
TRBJ1-2,.,TRBV6-5,many,CASSYSGASSLNGYTF,TGTGCCAGCAGTTACTCAGGGGCCTCGTCCCTCAACGGCTACACCTTC
TRBJ2-2,.,TRBV29-1,many,CSVMVPSNTGELFF,TGCAGCGTTATGGTCCCCTCGAACACCGGGGAGCTGTTTTTT
TRBJ2-1,TRBD2,TRBV6-5,many,CASSLAGGPGEQFF,TGTGCCAGCAGTTTGGCGGGAGGGCCGGGTGAGCAGTTCTTC
TRBJ2-3,.,TRBV7-3,many,CASSLSGRWHTGLGTDTQYF,TGTGCCAGCAGCTTATCAGGGAGGTGGCACACAGGCCTGGGCACAGATACGCAGTATTTT
TRBJ1-1,.,TRBV20-1,many,CSASPGMGTGAFF,TGCAGTGCTAGCCCAGGCATGGGTACGGGTGCTTTCTTT
TRBJ2-1,.,TRBV5-1,few,CASSLDGKGSYNEQFF,TGCGCCAGCAGCTTGGACGGGAAGGGCTCCTACAATGAGCAGTTCTTC
TRBJ1-2,.,TRBV19,.,CASSPGYKTDYTF,TGTGCCAGTAGCCCAGGGTACAAGACAGACTACACCTTC
TRBJ2-6,.,TRBV20-1,many,CSARDSGDWGANVLTF,TGCAGTGCTAGAGATTCCGGGGACTGGGGGGCCAACGTCCTGACTTTC
TRBJ2-2,TRBD2,TRBV4-3,many,CASSPLAGVVSGELFF,TGCGCCAGCAGCCCACTAGCGGGAGTCGTGAGTGGGGAGCTGTTTTTT
TRBJ1-2,.,TRBV7-2,many,CASSAEFYGYTF,TGTGCCAGCAGCGCAGAATTCTATGGCTACACCTTC
TRBJ2-7,.,TRBV21-1,many,CASYSPRQGPYEQYF,TGTGCCAGCTACTCTCCTAGGCAGGGTCCCTACGAGCAGTACTTC
TRBJ2-7,.,TRBV5-6,few,CASSGLGDDIYEQYF,TGTGCCAGCAGCGGACTCGGGGATGATATCTACGAGCAGTACTTC
TRBJ2-5,.,TRBV9,many,CASSVDPQQWQETQYF,TGTGCCAGCAGCGTAGACCCCCAACAATGGCAAGAGACCCAGTACTTC
TRBJ2-7,TRBD1,TRBV29-1,many,CSVGGHRGYEQYF,TGCAGCGTTGGAGGGCACAGGGGGTACGAGCAGTACTTC
TRBJ2-5,TRBD2,TRBV7-7,many,CASSPTSGRRRQETQYF,TGTGCCAGCAGCCCGACTAGCGGGAGACGAAGACAAGAGACCCAGTACTTC
TRBJ1-1,.,TRBV18,many,CASSPPKGDGTEAFF,TGTGCCAGCTCACCACCGAAAGGGGACGGAACTGAAGCTTTCTTT
TRBJ2-7,.,TRBV20-1,.,CSARSGGGPSEQYF,TGCAGTGCTAGAAGTGGAGGGGGGCCTAGCGAGCAGTACTTC
TRBJ2-5,.,TRBV19,many,CASSARARETQYF,TGTGCCAGTAGTGCGAGGGCCCGTGAGACCCAGTACTTC
TRBJ2-7,.,TRBV20-1,.,CSATRAQDLSWEQYF,TGCAGTGCTACTAGAGCACAGGACCTTTCTTGGGAGCAGTACTTC
TRBJ2-3,.,TRBV9,many,CASSVRGISTDTQYF,TGTGCCAGCAGCGTACGCGGGATCAGCACAGATACGCAGTATTTT
TRBJ2-4,.,TRBV6-4,.,CASSARGAKNIQYF,TGTGCCAGCAGTGCAAGAGGAGCCAAAAACATTCAGTACTTC
TRBJ2-7,.,TRBV20-1,many,CSAGTPEQYF,TGCAGTGCTGGGACCCCCGAGCAGTACTTC
TRBJ2-7,TRBD1,TRBV23-1,many,CASGLRGHTYEQYF,TGCGCCAGCGGCCTCAGGGGGCATACCTACGAGCAGTACTTC
TRBJ2-1,.,TRBV20-1,few,CSASNVGSGLNEQFF,TGCAGTGCCAGTAACGTCGGATCTGGCTTGAATGAGCAGTTCTTC
TRBJ2-1,TRBD2,TRBV10-3,many,CAIRMSGRSVDEQFF,TGTGCCATCAGGATGAGCGGGAGATCCGTGGATGAGCAGTTCTTC
TRBJ1-3,.,TRBV7-2,many,CASSLDIVPGNTIYF,TGTGCCAGCAGCTTAGATATAGTCCCTGGAAACACCATATATTTT
TRBJ1-1,.,TRBV24-1,few,CATSDSRKATEAFF,TGTGCCACCAGTGACTCCCGTAAGGCCACTGAAGCTTTCTTT
TRBJ2-7,.,TRBV12-3/TRBV12-4,many,CASNGGDQGYEQYF,TGTGCCAGCAACGGGGGCGACCAGGGATACGAGCAGTACTTC